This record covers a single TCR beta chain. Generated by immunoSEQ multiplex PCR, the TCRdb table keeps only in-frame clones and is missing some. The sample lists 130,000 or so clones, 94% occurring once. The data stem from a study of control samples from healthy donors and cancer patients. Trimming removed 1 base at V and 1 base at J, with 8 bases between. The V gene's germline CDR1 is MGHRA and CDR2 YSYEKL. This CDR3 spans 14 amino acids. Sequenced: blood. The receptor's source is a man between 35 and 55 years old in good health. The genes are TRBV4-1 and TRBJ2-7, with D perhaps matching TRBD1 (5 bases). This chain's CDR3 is CASSQAPGSYEQYF. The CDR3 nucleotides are TGCGCCAGCAGCCAAGCTCCAGGGTCCTACGAGCAGTACTTC.